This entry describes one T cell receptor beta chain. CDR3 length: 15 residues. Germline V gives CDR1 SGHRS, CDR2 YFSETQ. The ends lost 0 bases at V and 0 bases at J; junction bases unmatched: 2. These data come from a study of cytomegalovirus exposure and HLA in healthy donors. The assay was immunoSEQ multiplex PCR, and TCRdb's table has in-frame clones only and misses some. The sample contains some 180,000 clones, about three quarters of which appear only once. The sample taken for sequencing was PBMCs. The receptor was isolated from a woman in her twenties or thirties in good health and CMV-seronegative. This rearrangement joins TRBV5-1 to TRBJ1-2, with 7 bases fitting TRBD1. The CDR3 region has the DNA TGCGCCAGCAGCTTGGTGACAGGGCCTAACTATGGCTACACCTTC. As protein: CASSLVTGPNYGYTF.